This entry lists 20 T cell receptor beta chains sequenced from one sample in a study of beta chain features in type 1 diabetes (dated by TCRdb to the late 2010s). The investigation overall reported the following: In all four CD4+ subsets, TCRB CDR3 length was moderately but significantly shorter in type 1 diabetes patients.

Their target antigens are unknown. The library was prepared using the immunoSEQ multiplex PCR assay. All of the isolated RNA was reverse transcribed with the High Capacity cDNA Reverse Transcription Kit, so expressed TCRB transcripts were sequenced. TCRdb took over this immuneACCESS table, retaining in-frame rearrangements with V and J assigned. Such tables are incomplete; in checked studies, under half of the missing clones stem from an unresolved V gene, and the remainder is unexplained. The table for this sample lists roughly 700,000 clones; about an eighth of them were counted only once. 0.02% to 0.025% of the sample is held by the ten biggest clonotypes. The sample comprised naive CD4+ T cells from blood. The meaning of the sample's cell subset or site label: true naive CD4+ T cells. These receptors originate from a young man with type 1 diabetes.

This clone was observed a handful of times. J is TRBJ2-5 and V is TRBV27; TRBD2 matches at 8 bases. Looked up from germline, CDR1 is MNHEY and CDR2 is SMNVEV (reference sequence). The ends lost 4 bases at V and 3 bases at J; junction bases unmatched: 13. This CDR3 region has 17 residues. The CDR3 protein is CASSSNRGGRLEETQYF. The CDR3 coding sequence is TGTGCCAGCAGTTCAAATCGGGGGGGAAGATTGGAAGAGACCCAGTACTTC.

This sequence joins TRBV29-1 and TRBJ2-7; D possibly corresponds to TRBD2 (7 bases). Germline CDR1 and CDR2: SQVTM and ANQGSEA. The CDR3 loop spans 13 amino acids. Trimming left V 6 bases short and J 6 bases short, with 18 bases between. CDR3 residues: CSVLPRGAGEQYF. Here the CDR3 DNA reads TGCAGCGTCTTACCCCGGGGGGCCGGCGAGCAGTACTTC.

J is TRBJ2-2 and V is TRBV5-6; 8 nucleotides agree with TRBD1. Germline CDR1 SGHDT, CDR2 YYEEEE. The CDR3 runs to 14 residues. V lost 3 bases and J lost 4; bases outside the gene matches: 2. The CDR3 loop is CASSSGQGTGELFF. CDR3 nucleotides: TGTGCCAGCAGCTCCGGACAGGGCACCGGGGAGCTGTTTTTT.

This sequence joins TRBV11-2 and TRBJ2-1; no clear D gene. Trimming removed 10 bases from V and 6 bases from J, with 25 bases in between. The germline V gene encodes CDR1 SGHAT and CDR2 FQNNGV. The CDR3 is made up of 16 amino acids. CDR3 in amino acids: CATSRRRAMIFNEQFF. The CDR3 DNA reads TGTGCCACCAGTCGCCGCCGGGCTATGATATTCAATGAGCAGTTCTTC. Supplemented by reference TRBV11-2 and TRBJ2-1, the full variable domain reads EAGVAQSPRYKIIEKRQSVAFWCNPISGHATLYWYQQILGQGPKLLIQFQNNGVVDDSQLPKDRFSAERLKGVDSTLKIQPAKLEDSAVYLCATSRRRAMIFNEQFFGPGTRLTVL.

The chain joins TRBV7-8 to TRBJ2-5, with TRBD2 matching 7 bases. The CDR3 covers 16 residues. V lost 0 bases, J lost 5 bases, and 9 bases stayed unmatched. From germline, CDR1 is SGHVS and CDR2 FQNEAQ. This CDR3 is CASSLAASGALETQYF. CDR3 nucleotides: TGTGCCAGCAGCTTAGCAGCTAGCGGAGCCTTGGAGACCCAGTACTTC.

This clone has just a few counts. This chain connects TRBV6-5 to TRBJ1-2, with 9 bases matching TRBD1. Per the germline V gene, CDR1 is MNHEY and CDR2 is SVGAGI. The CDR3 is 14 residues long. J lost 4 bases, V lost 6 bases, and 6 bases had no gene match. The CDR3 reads CASSREDRGYGYTF. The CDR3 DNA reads TGTGCCAGCAGCCGTGAGGACAGGGGCTATGGCTACACCTTC.

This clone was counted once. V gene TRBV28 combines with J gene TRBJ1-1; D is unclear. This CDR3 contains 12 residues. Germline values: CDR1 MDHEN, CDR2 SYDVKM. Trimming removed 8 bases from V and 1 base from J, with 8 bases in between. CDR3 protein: CASLGPNTEAFF. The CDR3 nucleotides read TGTGCCAGCCTCGGTCCGAACACTGAAGCTTTCTTT. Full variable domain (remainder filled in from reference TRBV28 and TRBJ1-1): DVKVTQSSRYLVKRTGEKVFLECVQDMDHENMFWYRQDPGLGLRLIYFSYDVKMKEKGDIPEGYSVSREKKERFSLILESASTNQTSMYLCASLGPNTEAFFGQGTRLTVV.

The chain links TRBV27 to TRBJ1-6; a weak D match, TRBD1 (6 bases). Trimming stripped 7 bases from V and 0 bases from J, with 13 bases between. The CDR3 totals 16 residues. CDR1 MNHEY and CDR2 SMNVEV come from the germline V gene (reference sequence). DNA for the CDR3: TGTGCCAGCACTCAGGGGCCGGCCTCCTATAATTCACCCCTCCACTTT. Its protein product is CASTQGPASYNSPLHF.

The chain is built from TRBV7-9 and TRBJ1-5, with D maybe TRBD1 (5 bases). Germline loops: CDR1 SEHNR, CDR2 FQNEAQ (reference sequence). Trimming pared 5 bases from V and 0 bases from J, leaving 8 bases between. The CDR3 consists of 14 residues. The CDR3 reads CASSAGGSNQPQHF. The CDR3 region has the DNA TGTGCCAGCAGCGCCGGGGGTAGCAATCAGCCCCAGCATTTT. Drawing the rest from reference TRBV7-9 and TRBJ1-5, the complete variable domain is DTGVSQNPRHKITKRGQNVTFRCDPISEHNRLYWYRQTLGQGPEFLTYFQNEAQLEKSRLLSDRFSAERPKGSFSTLEIQRTEQGDSAMYLCASSAGGSNQPQHFGDGTRLSIL.

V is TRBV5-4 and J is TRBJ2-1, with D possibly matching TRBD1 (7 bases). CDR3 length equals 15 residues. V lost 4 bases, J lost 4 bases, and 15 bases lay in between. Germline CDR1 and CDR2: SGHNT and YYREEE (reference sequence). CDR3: CASSPTGDFYNEQFF. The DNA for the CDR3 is TGTGCCAGCAGCCCTACAGGGGACTTTTACAATGAGCAGTTCTTC.

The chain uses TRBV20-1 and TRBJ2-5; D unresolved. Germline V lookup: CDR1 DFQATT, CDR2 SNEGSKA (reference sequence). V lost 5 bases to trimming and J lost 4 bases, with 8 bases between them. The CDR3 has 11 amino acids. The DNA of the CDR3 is TGCAGTGCTCTTCCTATAGAGACCCAGTACTTC. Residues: CSALPIETQYF.

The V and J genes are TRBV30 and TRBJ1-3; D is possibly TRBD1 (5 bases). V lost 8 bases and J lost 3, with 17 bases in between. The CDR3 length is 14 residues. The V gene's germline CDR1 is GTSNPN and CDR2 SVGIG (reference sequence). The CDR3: CAGGQSFFGNTIYF. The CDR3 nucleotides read TGTGCCGGGGGTCAGTCTTTTTTTGGAAACACCATATATTTT.

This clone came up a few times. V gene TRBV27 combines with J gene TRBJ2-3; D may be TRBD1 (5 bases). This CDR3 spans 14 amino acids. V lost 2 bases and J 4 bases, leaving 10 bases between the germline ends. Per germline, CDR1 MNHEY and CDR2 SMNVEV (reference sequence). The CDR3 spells CASSLDQGSDTQYF. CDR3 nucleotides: TGTGCCAGCAGTTTAGATCAGGGATCAGATACGCAGTATTTT.

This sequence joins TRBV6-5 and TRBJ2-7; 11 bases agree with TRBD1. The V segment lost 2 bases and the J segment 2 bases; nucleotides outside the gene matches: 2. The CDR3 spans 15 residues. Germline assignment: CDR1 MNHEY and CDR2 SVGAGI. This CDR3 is CASSYGTGGTYEQYF. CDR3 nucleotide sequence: TGTGCCAGCAGTTACGGGACAGGGGGAACCTACGAGCAGTACTTC.

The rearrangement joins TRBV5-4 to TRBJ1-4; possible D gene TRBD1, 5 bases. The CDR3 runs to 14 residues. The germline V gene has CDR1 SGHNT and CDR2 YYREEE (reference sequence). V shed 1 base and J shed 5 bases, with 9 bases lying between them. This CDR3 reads CASSLQGTNEKLFF. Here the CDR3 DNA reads TGTGCCAGCAGCTTGCAGGGCACAAATGAAAAACTGTTTTTT.

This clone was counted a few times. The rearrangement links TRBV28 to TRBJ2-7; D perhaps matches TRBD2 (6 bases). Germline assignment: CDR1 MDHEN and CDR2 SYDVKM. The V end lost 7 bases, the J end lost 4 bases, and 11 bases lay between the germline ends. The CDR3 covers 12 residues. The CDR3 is CASTPGRYEQYF. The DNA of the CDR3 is TGTGCCAGCACACCAGGGAGGTACGAGCAGTACTTC.

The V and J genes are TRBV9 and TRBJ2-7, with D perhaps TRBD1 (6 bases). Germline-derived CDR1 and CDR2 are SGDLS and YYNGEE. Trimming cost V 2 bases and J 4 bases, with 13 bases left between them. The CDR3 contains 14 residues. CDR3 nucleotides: TGTGCCAGCAGCGTCGGACAGACCGAATACGAGCAGTACTTC. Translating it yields CASSVGQTEYEQYF.

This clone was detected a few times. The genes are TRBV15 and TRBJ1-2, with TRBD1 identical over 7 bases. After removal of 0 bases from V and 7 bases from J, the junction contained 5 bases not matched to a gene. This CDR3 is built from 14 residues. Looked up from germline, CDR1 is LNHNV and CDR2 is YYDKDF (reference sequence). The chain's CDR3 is CATSRETGMGGYTF. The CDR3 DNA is TGTGCCACCAGCAGAGAGACAGGGATGGGTGGCTACACCTTC.

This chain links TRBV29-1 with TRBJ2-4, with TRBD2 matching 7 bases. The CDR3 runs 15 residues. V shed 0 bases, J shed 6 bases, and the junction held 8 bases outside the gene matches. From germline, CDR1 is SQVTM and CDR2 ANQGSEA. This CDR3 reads CSVEDWGGKANIQYF. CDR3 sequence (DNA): TGCAGCGTTGAAGATTGGGGAGGGAAAGCAAACATTCAGTACTTC. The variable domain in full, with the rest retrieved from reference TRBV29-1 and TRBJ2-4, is SAVISQKPSRDICQRGTSLTIQCQVDSQVTMMFWYRQQPGQSLTLIATANQGSEATYESGFVIDKFPISRPNLTFSTLTVSNMSPEDSSIYLCSVEDWGGKANIQYFGAGTRLSVL.

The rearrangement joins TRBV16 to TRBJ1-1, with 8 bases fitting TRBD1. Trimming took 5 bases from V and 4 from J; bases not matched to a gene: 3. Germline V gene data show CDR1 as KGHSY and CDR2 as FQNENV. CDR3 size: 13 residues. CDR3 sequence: CASSNTGGTEAFF. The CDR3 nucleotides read TGTGCCAGCAGCAACACAGGGGGCACTGAAGCTTTCTTT.